A single sample gave rise to the 29 T cell receptor beta chains below, sequenced in a study of cytomegalovirus exposure and HLA in healthy donors. Use of 60 Vbeta and 13 Jbeta primers characterized the PCR. Assay: immunoSEQ multiplex PCR; the TCRdb copy retains only in-frame clones and omits some. This table has approximately 180,000 clones, about 76% appearing once. The sequenced material came from PBMCs. These receptors came from a woman in her forties or fifties in good health and CMV-seronegative.

The rearrangement joins TRBV12-5 to TRBJ2-5; 10 bases map to TRBD2. V dropped 2 bases and J dropped 5; count of bases not matched to a gene: 5. CDR3 length equals 15 residues. Germline V gene lookup returns CDR1 LGHNT and CDR2 FRNRAP. Written as DNA, the CDR3 is TGTGCTAGTGGTTTGTCAGCGGGAGGGTTTGAGACCCAGTACTTC. Translated, it gives CASGLSAGGFETQYF.

This rearrangement joins TRBV6-5 to TRBJ1-6; 8 bases line up with TRBD1. The CDR3 length is 15 residues. Germline lookup yields CDR1 MNHEY and CDR2 SVGAGI. The V segment lost 6 bases and the J segment 6 bases; nucleotides outside the gene matches: 7. The CDR3 here is CASRPNDRGNSPLHF. The CDR3 DNA reads as TGTGCCAGCAGACCTAACGACAGGGGTAATTCACCCCTCCACTTT.

The V call is TRBV27, the J call TRBJ2-3; 8 bases align to TRBD1. Germline loops: CDR1 MNHEY, CDR2 SMNVEV (reference sequence). V shed 6 bases, J shed 0 bases, and the junction held 11 bases outside the gene matches. There are 17 residues in the CDR3. The CDR3 here is CASRQPGTGYSTDTQYF. CDR3 sequence (DNA): TGTGCCAGCAGACAACCTGGGACAGGTTATAGCACAGATACGCAGTATTTT.

The chain uses TRBV27 and TRBJ2-3; 10 bases align to TRBD1. The length of the CDR3 is 17 residues. V shed 2 bases and J 4 bases; nucleotides not matched to a gene: 9. Germline CDR1 and CDR2: MNHEY and SMNVEV (reference sequence). CDR3 residues: CASSLRQGALRPDTQYF. In DNA, the CDR3 is TGTGCCAGCAGTTTACGACAGGGGGCACTAAGGCCAGATACGCAGTATTTT.

The rearrangement links TRBV11-2 to TRBJ2-2, with TRBD2 identical over 8 bases. The germline V gene has CDR1 SGHAT and CDR2 FQNNGV. The CDR3 length is 17 residues. The V and J ends lost 5 bases and 0 bases, in that order; junction bases with no gene match: 8. The CDR3 nucleotides are TGTGCCAGCAGCCGTAGGCCGGGAGGGCCGAACACCGGGGAGCTGTTTTTT. It codes for CASSRRPGGPNTGELFF.

The chain carries TRBV7-9 and TRBJ1-1; D gene uncertain. CDR1 is SEHNR, CDR2 FQNEAQ, per germline (reference sequence). CDR3 length: 13 residues. Trimming left V 5 bases short and J 11 bases short, with 18 bases between. Here the CDR3 DNA reads TGTGCCAGCAGCCTCGGATGGGAGTCTATCGCTTTCTTT. This translates into CASSLGWESIAFF. The entire variable domain, with the rest obtained from reference TRBV7-9 and TRBJ1-1, is as follows: DTGVSQNPRHKITKRGQNVTFRCDPISEHNRLYWYRQTLGQGPEFLTYFQNEAQLEKSRLLSDRFSAERPKGSFSTLEIQRTEQGDSAMYLCASSLGWESIAFFGQGTRLTVV.

This clone was seen just once. The chain links TRBV7-9 to TRBJ2-7; no reliable D call. With 2 bases removed from V and 5 bases from J, the gap between germline ends came to 4 bases. Germline lookup yields CDR1 SEHNR and CDR2 FQNEAQ (reference sequence). The CDR3 covers 11 residues. Here the CDR3 reads CASSLINEQYF. In DNA, the CDR3 is TGTGCCAGCAGCTTAATCAACGAGCAGTACTTC.

This clone was counted a few times. The chain employs TRBV27 and TRBJ2-3, with D possibly being TRBD1 (5 bases). Germline V gene sequence: CDR1 MNHEY, CDR2 SMNVEV (reference sequence). Trimming removed 6 bases from V and 3 bases from J, with 10 bases in between. The CDR3 is made up of 13 amino acids. Here the CDR3 reads CASRDQGTDTQYF. The CDR3 bases are TGTGCCAGCAGGGACCAGGGAACAGATACGCAGTATTTT.

This clone has only a few counts. V and J are TRBV7-8 and TRBJ1-4, with a tentative D call TRBD1 (5 bases). Germline V CDR1 and CDR2: SGHVS, FQNEAQ. The CDR3 is 13 residues long. Trimming cost V 5 bases and J 6 bases, with 10 bases left between them. The DNA of the CDR3 is TGTGCCAGCAGCCGGCCGGGGGATGAAAAACTGTTTTTT. Translating it yields CASSRPGDEKLFF.

This clone occurred a few times. The rearrangement uses TRBV7-6 and TRBJ2-7; TRBD2 matches at 13 bases. The CDR3 length is 15 residues. V lost 5 bases and J lost 5; bases outside the gene matches: 6. Germline V gene data show CDR1 as SGHVS and CDR2 as FNYEAQ. This CDR3 is CASSPGTSGIHEQYF. The CDR3 nucleotides read TGTGCCAGCAGCCCCGGGACTAGCGGGATCCACGAGCAGTACTTC.

The chain couples TRBV27 to TRBJ1-6; D is uncertain. The V gene's germline CDR1 is MNHEY and CDR2 SMNVEV (reference sequence). Trimming cost V 6 bases and J 7 bases, with 22 bases left between them. The CDR3 is 17 amino acids. The CDR3 bases are TGTGCCAGCAGCCGCCTTGGTTCTAGTCCTCTCAATTCACCCCTCCACTTT. Translating it yields CASSRLGSSPLNSPLHF.

V and J are TRBV5-1 and TRBJ2-5; the D gene is possibly TRBD1 (6 bases). CDR1 SGHRS and CDR2 YFSETQ come from the germline V gene. V lost 4 bases and J 1 base, leaving 8 bases between the germline ends. CDR3 length equals 13 residues. CDR3 sequence reads: CASSRDIQETQYF. The CDR3 DNA is TGCGCCAGCAGCAGGGACATCCAAGAGACCCAGTACTTC.

V usage is TRBV18 and J usage is TRBJ2-7; a possible D gene is TRBD2 (6 bases). Deletions cut 1 base from V and 3 bases from J, with 13 bases between. CDR1 is KGHSH and CDR2 is LQKENI in the germline V gene. The CDR3 is 15 residues long. CDR3 region: CASSPLRSGVYEQYF. The CDR3 nucleotides are TGTGCCAGCTCACCACTCAGGTCGGGGGTCTACGAGCAGTACTTC. Variable domain in full (rest from reference TRBV18 and TRBJ2-7): NAGVMQNPRHLVRRRGQEARLRCSPMKGHSHVYWYRQLPEEGLKFMVYLQKENIIDESGMPKERFSAEFPKEGPSILRIQQVVRGDSAAYFCASSPLRSGVYEQYFGPGTRLTVT.

This sequence joins TRBV4-1 and TRBJ2-2; D not resolved. Trimming took off 4 bases at V and 3 bases at J, with 15 bases between the two ends. Germline lookup yields CDR1 MGHRA and CDR2 YSYEKL. The CDR3 consists of 16 residues. The CDR3 reads CASSLKPPEDTGELFF. The DNA for the CDR3 is TGCGCCAGCAGCCTGAAGCCCCCAGAGGACACCGGGGAGCTGTTTTTT.

The count of this clone is one. The rearrangement joins TRBV7-9 to TRBJ2-1; 7 bases line up with TRBD2. Germline loops: CDR1 SEHNR, CDR2 FQNEAQ (reference sequence). This CDR3 contains 14 residues. J gave up 8 bases and V 2 bases, and 6 bases lay outside the gene matches. The CDR3: CASSLRGSFDEQFF. The CDR3 nucleotides read TGTGCCAGCAGCTTACGCGGGAGCTTTGATGAGCAGTTCTTC.

Only one count was recorded for this clone. The chain has TRBV13 and TRBJ1-1; 7 bases line up with TRBD1. The V segment lost 5 bases and the J segment 5 bases; nucleotides outside the gene matches: 8. From germline, CDR1 is PRHDT and CDR2 FYEKMQ (reference sequence). This CDR3 has 14 residues. CDR3 nucleotide sequence: TGTGCCAGCAGCCCACAGGGGCGAGGGACTGAAGCTTTCTTT. It specifies CASSPQGRGTEAFF. The complete variable domain, with remaining parts taken from reference TRBV13 and TRBJ1-1, reads AAGVIQSPRHLIKEKRETATLKCYPIPRHDTVYWYQQGPGQDPQFLISFYEKMQSDKGSIPDRFSAQQFSDYHSELNMSSLELGDSALYFCASSPQGRGTEAFFGQGTRLTVV.

The chain uses TRBV5-4 and TRBJ2-5; 11 bases align to TRBD1. The tail of the sequence fits TRBJ2-7 better, so the J call may be wrong. Looked up from germline, CDR1 is SGHNT and CDR2 is YYREEE (reference sequence). This CDR3 has 14 residues. The CDR3 nucleotides read TGTGCCAGCAGCTCCGGGACAGGGGGGTACGAGCAGTACTTC. Its protein is CASSSGTGGYEQYF.

This chain connects TRBV10-3 to TRBJ1-5, with a possible D match to TRBD1 (5 bases). Germline values: CDR1 ENHRY, CDR2 SYGVKD. The CDR3 is 16 residues long. V lost 3 bases, J lost 2 bases, and 14 bases lay in between. The CDR3 DNA reads TGTGCCATCAGTGACCGGGGACTAGACGGCAATCAGCCCCAGCATTTT. It encodes CAISDRGLDGNQPQHF.

The chain carries TRBV28 and TRBJ1-4, with 7 bases matching TRBD1. This CDR3 has 15 amino acids. V trimming: 5 bases; J trimming: 3 bases; junction bases outside the gene matches: 6. In germline, CDR1 is MDHEN, CDR2 SYDVKM. The CDR3 loop reads CASSEQGTANEKLFF. Written as DNA, the CDR3 is TGTGCCAGCAGTGAACAGGGGACAGCTAATGAAAAACTGTTTTTT.

V usage is TRBV16 and J usage is TRBJ1-5; 9 nucleotides align to TRBD1. Germline CDR1 KGHSY, CDR2 FQNENV. The J segment lost 4 bases and the V segment lost 0 bases, leaving 1 base of the junction unmatched. This CDR3 has 15 amino acids. The CDR3 protein is CASSQSGTGNQPQHF. For the CDR3, the DNA is TGTGCCAGCAGCCAATCGGGGACAGGGAATCAGCCCCAGCATTTT.

In the case of this clone: Other DNA sequences within the sample encode an identical CDR3. V is TRBV19 and J is TRBJ1-1; TRBD1 matches 7 bases. Looked up from germline, CDR1 is LNHDA and CDR2 is SQIVND (reference sequence). Unmatched junction bases numbered 8, after V lost 9 bases and J lost 1 base. The CDR3 runs 14 residues. The CDR3 sequence is CASSYRGGNTEAFF. CDR3 bases: TGTGCCAGCTCATACAGGGGTGGGAACACTGAAGCTTTCTTT.

This clone has a handful of counts. The J gene is TRBJ2-7, the V gene TRBV6-1; D unclear. The CDR3 is 12 amino acids. The V gene lost 6 bases and the J gene lost 5 bases, with 11 bases spanning the gap. The germline CDR1 and CDR2 sequences are MNHNS and SASEGT. The CDR3, as DNA: TGTGCCAGCAGCCCTCTCTTCGACGAGCAGTACTTC. It specifies CASSPLFDEQYF.

This chain uses TRBV7-8 with TRBJ2-7; a possible D gene is TRBD1 (5 bases). This CDR3 spans 14 amino acids. Germline CDR1 and CDR2: SGHVS and FQNEAQ. V lost 4 bases and J lost 3, with 13 bases in between. This CDR3 is CASSYFQGNYEQYF. In DNA form, the CDR3 reads TGTGCCAGCAGCTATTTTCAGGGTAACTACGAGCAGTACTTC.

This clone was seen just once. The chain has TRBV27 and TRBJ2-7; TRBD1 agrees at 7 bases. This CDR3 contains 11 residues. Germline V gene data show CDR1 as MNHEY and CDR2 as SMNVEV (reference sequence). The V segment lost 9 bases and the J segment 3 bases; nucleotides outside the gene matches: 2. The CDR3 DNA reads TGTGCCAGACCAGGGGGCTACGAGCAGTACTTC. It encodes CARPGGYEQYF.

This clone was counted a few times. This chain joins TRBV5-6 and TRBJ1-5; maybe TRBD1 (5 bases). CDR1 is SGHDT, CDR2 YYEEEE, per germline. Trimming pared 4 bases from V and 6 bases from J, leaving 17 bases between. The CDR3 covers 15 residues. The CDR3: CASSLGAGLGQPQHF. CDR3 DNA sequence: TGTGCCAGCAGCCTGGGCGCAGGGTTGGGTCAGCCCCAGCATTTT.

This chain joins TRBV7-3 and TRBJ2-5; 7 nucleotides line up with TRBD1. CDR3 size: 14 residues. Germline CDR1 SGHTA, CDR2 FQGTGA. V gave up 5 bases and J gave up 3 bases; unmatched junction bases: 6. As DNA, the CDR3 is TGTGCCAGCAGCCTGGGACAGAGTAAAGAGACCCAGTACTTC. This codes for CASSLGQSKETQYF.

V is TRBV6-1 and J is TRBJ2-1; 9 bases are a match to TRBD2. The CDR3 length is 15 residues. After removal of 2 bases from V and 7 bases from J, the junction contained 6 bases not matched to a gene. In germline, CDR1 is MNHNS, CDR2 SASEGT. CDR3 loop: CASSESRLAGNEQFF. In DNA, the CDR3 is TGTGCCAGCAGTGAATCGAGGCTAGCGGGGAATGAGCAGTTCTTC.

The rearrangement uses TRBV4-2 and TRBJ2-7; 8 bases are shared with TRBD1. This CDR3 comprises 15 residues. Germline loops: CDR1 LGHNA, CDR2 YNFKEQ. V was clipped by 0 bases and J by 3 bases; unmatched bases: 4. The DNA for the CDR3 is TGTGCCAGCAGCCAAGAGGGGACAGGCCGCTACGAGCAGTACTTC. Protein product: CASSQEGTGRYEQYF.

CDR3 in DNA: TGCGCCAGCAGCCAAGATCTTATAAGGGAGTCCTATAATTCACCCCTCCACTTT. It codes for CASSQDLIRESYNSPLHF. V gene TRBV4-3 combines with J gene TRBJ1-6; D call uncertain. CDR1 is LGHNA, CDR2 YSLEER, per germline. CDR3 length: 18 residues. Trimming stripped 0 bases from V and 1 base from J, with 13 bases between.